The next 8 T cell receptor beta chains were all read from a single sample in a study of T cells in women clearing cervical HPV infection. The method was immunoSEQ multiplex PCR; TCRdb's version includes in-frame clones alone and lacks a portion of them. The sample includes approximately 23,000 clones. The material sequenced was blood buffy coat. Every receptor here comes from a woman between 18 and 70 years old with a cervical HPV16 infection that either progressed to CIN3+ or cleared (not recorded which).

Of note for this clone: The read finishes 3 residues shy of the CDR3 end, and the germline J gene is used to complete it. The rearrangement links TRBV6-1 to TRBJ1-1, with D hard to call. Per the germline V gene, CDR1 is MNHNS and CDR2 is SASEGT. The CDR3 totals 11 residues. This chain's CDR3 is CASGEGQVAFF. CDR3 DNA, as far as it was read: TGTGCCAGCGGGGAAGGGCAGGTA.

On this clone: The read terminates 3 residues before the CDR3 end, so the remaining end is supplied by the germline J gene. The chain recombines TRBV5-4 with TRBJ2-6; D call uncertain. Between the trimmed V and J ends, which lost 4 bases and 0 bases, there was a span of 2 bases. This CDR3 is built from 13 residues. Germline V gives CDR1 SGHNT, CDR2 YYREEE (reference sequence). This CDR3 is CASSLSGANVLTF. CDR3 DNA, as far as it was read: TGTGCCAGCAGCCTCTCTGGGGCCAACGTC.

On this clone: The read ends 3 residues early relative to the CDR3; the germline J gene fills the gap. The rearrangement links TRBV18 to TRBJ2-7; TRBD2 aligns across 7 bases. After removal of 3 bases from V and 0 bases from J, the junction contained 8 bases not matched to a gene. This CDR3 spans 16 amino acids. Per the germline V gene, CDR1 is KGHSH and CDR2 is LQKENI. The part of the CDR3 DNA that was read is TGTGCCAGCTCACCCTCTCCAGCGGGAAGCTCCTACGAG. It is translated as CASSPSPAGSSYE. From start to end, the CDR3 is CASSPSPAGSSYEQYF.

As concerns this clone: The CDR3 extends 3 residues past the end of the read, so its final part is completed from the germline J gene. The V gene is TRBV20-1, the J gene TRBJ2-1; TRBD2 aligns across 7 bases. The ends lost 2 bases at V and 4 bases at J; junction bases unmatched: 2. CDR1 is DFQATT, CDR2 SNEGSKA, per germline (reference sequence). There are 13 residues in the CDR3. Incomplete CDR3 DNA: TGCAGTGCTAGATCGGGACTATACAATGAG. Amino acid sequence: CSARSGLYNE. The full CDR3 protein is CSARSGLYNEQFF.

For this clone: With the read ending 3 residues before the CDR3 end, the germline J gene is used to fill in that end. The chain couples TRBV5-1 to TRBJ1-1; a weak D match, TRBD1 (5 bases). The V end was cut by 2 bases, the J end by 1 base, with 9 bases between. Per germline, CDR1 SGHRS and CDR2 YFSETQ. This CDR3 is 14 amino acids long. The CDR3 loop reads CASSLQTENTEAFF. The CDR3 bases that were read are TGCGCCAGCAGCTTACAGACAGAGAACACTGAA.

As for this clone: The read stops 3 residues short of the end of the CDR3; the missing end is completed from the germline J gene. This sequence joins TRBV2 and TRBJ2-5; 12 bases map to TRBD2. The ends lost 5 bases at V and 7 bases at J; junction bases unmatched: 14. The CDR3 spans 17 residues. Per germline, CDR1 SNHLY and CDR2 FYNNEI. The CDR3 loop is CASSLLKTSGSGGTQYF. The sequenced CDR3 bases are TGTGCCAGCAGTCTACTTAAGACTAGCGGGAGTGGTGGGACC.

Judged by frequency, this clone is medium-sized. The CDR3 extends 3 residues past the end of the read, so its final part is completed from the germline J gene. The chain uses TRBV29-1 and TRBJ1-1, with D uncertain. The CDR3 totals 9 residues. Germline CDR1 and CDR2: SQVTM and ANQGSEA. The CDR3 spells CSVGEKAFF. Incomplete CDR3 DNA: TGCAGCGTCGGTGAAAAA.

Partial CDR3 DNA: TGTGCCAGCAGCTTAGTCGGGACAGGGGTGGGCGAG. As protein: CASSLVGTGVGE. The full CDR3 protein reads CASSLVGTGVGEQYF. V and J are TRBV7-2 and TRBJ2-7, with 10 positions matching TRBD1. With the read ending 3 residues before the CDR3 end, the germline J gene is used to fill in that end. J lost 6 bases, V lost 1 base, and 6 bases had no gene match. Germline-derived CDR1 and CDR2 are SGHTA and FQGNSA. The CDR3 is 15 amino acids.